The clone carrying this T cell receptor beta chain was seen just once. At one end the junction does not follow the germline gene, possibly because of a read error. As handled by the study authors: Quantification of nucleated cells was approximated via reference gene primer amplification. The table came from immunoSEQ multiplex PCR; TCRdb's copy has only in-frame clones and leaves some out. Clonal size and the V and J genes are those of that table, whereas D and trimming came from the DNA. The sample lists 400,000 to 450,000 clones, 75% to 90% occurring once. Germline CDR1 and CDR2: MNHNS and SASEGT. This CDR3 has 13 amino acids. Individuals drawn from 24 US areas were roughly 18 to 95 years old. What the recovered Cohort 3 donors had was two negative PCRs, clearance, or symptom resolution. The record originates from a study of blood T cell repertoires in COVID-19. Study background: The United States, Italy and Spain provided the acute and convalescent COVID-19 samples.

The receptor comes from a man aged 30-40 years who had recovered from COVID-19. Sequencing was performed on PBMCs or T cells enriched from blood (not recorded which). The chain carries TRBV6-1 and TRBJ2-5, with 8 bases lining up with TRBD2. The CDR3 DNA reads TGTGCCAGCAGGGAAGCGGGAGCTGAGACCCAGTACTTC. Its translation is CASREAGAETQYF.